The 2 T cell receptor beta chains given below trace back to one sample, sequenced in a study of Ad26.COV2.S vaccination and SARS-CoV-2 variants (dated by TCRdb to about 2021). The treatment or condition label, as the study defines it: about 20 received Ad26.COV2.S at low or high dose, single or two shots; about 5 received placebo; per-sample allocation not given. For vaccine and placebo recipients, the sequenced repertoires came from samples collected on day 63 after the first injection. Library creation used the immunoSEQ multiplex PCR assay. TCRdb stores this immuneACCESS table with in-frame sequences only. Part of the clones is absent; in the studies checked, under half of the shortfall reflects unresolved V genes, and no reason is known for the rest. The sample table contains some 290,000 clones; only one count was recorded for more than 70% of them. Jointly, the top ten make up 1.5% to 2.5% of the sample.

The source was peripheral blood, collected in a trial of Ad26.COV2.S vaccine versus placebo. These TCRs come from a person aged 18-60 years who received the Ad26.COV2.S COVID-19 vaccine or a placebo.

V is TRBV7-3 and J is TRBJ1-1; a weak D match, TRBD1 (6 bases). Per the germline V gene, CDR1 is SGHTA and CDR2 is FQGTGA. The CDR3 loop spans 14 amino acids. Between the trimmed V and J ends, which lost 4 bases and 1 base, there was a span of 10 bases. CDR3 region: CASSSQGQNTEAFF. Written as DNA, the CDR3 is TGTGCCAGCAGCTCCCAGGGACAGAACACTGAAGCTTTCTTT.

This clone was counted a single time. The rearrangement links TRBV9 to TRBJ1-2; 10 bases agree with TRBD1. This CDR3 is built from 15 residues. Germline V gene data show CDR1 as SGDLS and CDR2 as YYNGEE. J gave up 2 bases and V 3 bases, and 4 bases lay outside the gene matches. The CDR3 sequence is CASSAPGQGNYGYTF. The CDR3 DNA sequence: TGTGCCAGCAGCGCCCCGGGACAGGGGAACTATGGCTACACCTTC.